This entry lists 13 T cell receptor beta chains sequenced from one sample in a study of blood T cell repertoires in COVID-19. Here immunoSEQ multiplex PCR was the method, and the copy in TCRdb shows in-frame clones only, minus some. Among approximately 260,000 clones listed, 89% were seen once. Sequencing was performed on peripheral blood. These TCRs come from a woman between 40 and 55 years old who had recovered from COVID-19.

This clone was observed a handful of times. This chain uses TRBV19 with TRBJ1-2; D perhaps matches TRBD1 (5 bases). V was clipped by 4 bases and J by 4 bases, with 13 bases between them. Per germline, CDR1 LNHDA and CDR2 SQIVND (reference sequence). This CDR3 contains 14 residues. CDR3 amino acids: CASSTPMTVYGYTF. DNA for the CDR3: TGTGCCAGTAGTACCCCAATGACAGTCTATGGCTACACCTTC.

This sequence joins TRBV19 and TRBJ1-1, with D perhaps matching TRBD1 (6 bases). Germline V gene lookup returns CDR1 LNHDA and CDR2 SQIVND (reference sequence). CDR3 length: 16 amino acids. V lost 3 bases and J 0 bases, leaving 14 bases between the germline ends. The CDR3 protein is CASSIDQGNMNTEAFF. In nucleotides, the CDR3 is TGTGCCAGTAGTATCGATCAGGGGAATATGAACACTGAAGCTTTCTTT.

The chain has TRBV11-2 and TRBJ2-3, with 8 bases lining up with TRBD2. After removal of 1 base from V and 6 bases from J, the junction contained 3 bases not matched to a gene. Germline V gene lookup returns CDR1 SGHAT and CDR2 FQNNGV. This CDR3 comprises 14 residues. This CDR3 is CASSLGAGDDTQYF. Here the CDR3 DNA reads TGTGCCAGCAGCTTAGGAGCGGGAGACGATACGCAGTATTTT.

This clone was observed a few times. The chain links TRBV10-3 to TRBJ2-2, with TRBD1 matching 7 bases. The trim removed 6 bases at V and 7 bases at J, leaving 8 bases unmatched. Germline V gene data show CDR1 as ENHRY and CDR2 as SYGVKD. The CDR3 contains 14 residues. The CDR3 here is CAIRRGGADGELFF. Here the CDR3 DNA reads TGTGCCATCAGACGAGGGGGCGCGGACGGGGAGCTGTTTTTT.

In this sample, this clone turned up once. An end of the junction does not agree with germline; a read error may underlie this. This chain connects TRBV3-1 (or the pseudogene TRBV3-2) to TRBJ2-3; D unresolved. This CDR3 is 17 amino acids long. Per the germline V gene, CDR1 is LGHDT and CDR2 is YNNKEL (reference sequence). CDR3 DNA: TGTGCCAACAGCCGAGACCTTTCTAGTGGCCCCACAGATACGCAGTATTTT. This translates into CANSRDLSSGPTDTQYF.

The chain joins TRBV5-1 to TRBJ2-3; TRBD2 matches at 16 bases. The germline CDR1 and CDR2 sequences are SGHRS and YFSETQ. Trimming at V came to 7 bases and at J to 6 bases, leaving 14 bases not matched to a gene. This CDR3 spans 18 amino acids. The CDR3 spells CASARGTSGRGTADTQYF. CDR3 DNA sequence: TGCGCCAGCGCCCGCGGGACTAGCGGGAGGGGAACGGCGGATACGCAGTATTTT.

The chain uses TRBV3-1 (or the pseudogene TRBV3-2) and TRBJ2-2; TRBD2 matches 7 bases. Germline CDR1 and CDR2: LGHDT and YNNKEL (reference sequence). V lost 0 bases and J lost 1; bases outside the gene matches: 2. The CDR3 loop spans 16 amino acids. As DNA, the CDR3 is TGTGCCAGCAGCCAAGAACGGGGGGAGAACACCGGGGAGCTGTTTTTT. It yields the protein CASSQERGENTGELFF.

V usage is TRBV5-6 and J usage is TRBJ1-2; weak D call: TRBD1 (5 bases). This CDR3 has 13 amino acids. Germline CDR1 is SGHDT and CDR2 is YYEEEE. V was clipped by 0 bases and J by 4 bases, with 7 bases between them. This chain's CDR3 is CASSLVGVYGYTF. CDR3 DNA sequence: TGTGCCAGCAGCTTGGTAGGGGTCTATGGCTACACCTTC. The full variable domain, completed using reference TRBV5-6 and TRBJ1-2, is DAGVTQSPTHLIKTRGQQVTLRCSPKSGHDTVSWYQQALGQGPQFIFQYYEEEERQRGNFPDRFSGHQFPNYSSELNVNALLLGDSALYLCASSLVGVYGYTFGSGTRLTVV.

The genes are TRBV21-1 and TRBJ2-7; the table assigns TRBD1, which was not confirmed against the DNA. TRBV21-1 is listed as a pseudogene. This CDR3 is built from 14 residues. The CDR3, as DNA: TGTGCCAGCGCCTGTACGGACACTTCCTACGAGCAGTACGTC. Translating it yields CASACTDTSYEQYV.

The rearrangement links TRBV7-9 to TRBJ2-7, with a weak D call TRBD2 (5 bases). The germline V gene has CDR1 SEHNR and CDR2 FQNEAQ (reference sequence). The CDR3 is 13 amino acids. The V end lost 2 bases, the J end lost 7 bases, and 12 bases lay between the germline ends. CDR3 sequence: CASSLLTGVEQYV. The CDR3 DNA reads as TGTGCCAGCAGCTTACTTACCGGGGTTGAGCAGTACGTC.

V gene TRBV3-1 (or the pseudogene TRBV3-2) combines with J gene TRBJ2-2; 7 bases fit TRBD1. The CDR3 has 15 residues. Germline-derived CDR1 and CDR2 are LGHDT and YNNKEL (reference sequence). V dropped 1 base and J dropped 3; count of bases not matched to a gene: 2. The CDR3 spells CASSQGQGYTGELFF. The CDR3 DNA is TGTGCCAGCAGCCAAGGACAGGGTTACACCGGGGAGCTGTTTTTT.

This clone came up a few times. V usage is TRBV10-1 and J usage is TRBJ1-1; D is uncertain. The germline V and J ends were trimmed by 7 bases and 3 bases, with 15 bases remaining between them. The germline V gene encodes CDR1 WNHNN and CDR2 SYGVQD (reference sequence). The CDR3 is 14 residues long. DNA for the CDR3: TGCGCCAGCAAGAGAGGGCAGGCCGACACTGAAGCTTTCTTT. Translation gives CASKRGQADTEAFF.

J is TRBJ1-2 and V is TRBV7-9; the D gene is possibly TRBD1 (5 bases). This CDR3 comprises 16 residues. Germline loops: CDR1 SEHNR, CDR2 FQNEAQ (reference sequence). The V end lost 0 bases, the J end lost 2 bases, and 13 bases lay between the germline ends. In nucleotides, the CDR3 is TGTGCCAGCAGCTTAGCGGGTCAGGGTCAAAACTATGGCTACACCTTC. Protein product: CASSLAGQGQNYGYTF.